The T cell receptor (beta chain) under discussion was sequenced for a study of chemoradiotherapy in HPV16-positive cancers. Only in-frame clones appear in the TCRdb table, and some are missing; sequencing was by immunoSEQ multiplex PCR. The sample lists roughly 14,000 clones, roughly 88% occurring once. Germline trimming cut 7 bases from V and 4 bases from J; bases unmatched to any gene: 6. This CDR3 has 15 residues. The germline V gene encodes CDR1 MNHEY and CDR2 SMNVEV (reference sequence). Repertoires were sampled repeatedly during chemoradiotherapy. The starting material was blood, obtained from a patient who underwent chemoradiotherapy. The chain recombines TRBV27 with TRBJ1-6; the match to TRBD1 covers 8 bases. The TCR sequence derives from a human donor with HPV-associated anogenital cancer. The CDR3 is CASTLGTGYNSPLHF. CDR3 DNA: TGTGCCAGCACGCTCGGGACAGGTTATAATTCACCCCTCCACTTT.